A selection of T cell receptor beta chains follows, all from one sample in a study of cytomegalovirus exposure and HLA in healthy donors. Clones were sequenced by immunoSEQ multiplex PCR, and TCRdb holds only the in-frame ones, with some missing. Its table lists tens of thousands of clones. Sequencing input: PBMCs. These receptors all come from a boy younger than 18 in good health and CMV-seronegative. Both conserved end residues are trimmed from each CDR3.

>TRBV19
ASMRLAGTDTQY
>TRBV6-4
ASSDSRQGNSPLH
>TRBV5-4
ASSLMSAGNTIY
>TRBV5-1
ASSLGTGLEETQY
>TRBV6-1
ASSEGGGQKRNT
>TRBV19
ASVPGQGPSYEQY
>TRBV4-1
ASSHGQGYEQY
>TRBV5-5
ASRLGTSDGYT
>TRBV11-3
ASSNGGGQGTYNEQF
>TRBV5-6
ASSLGAGPEQY
>TRBV18
ASSSGQVISGANVLT
>TRBV25-1
ASSESRTVYNEQF
>TRBV19
ASRLDYGYT
>TRBV7-2
ASSFSTDAGELF
>TRBV28
ASSFGTSYEQY
>TRBV6-1
ASSELDSRTEAF
>TRBV19
ASRDRVASGANVLT
>TRBV4-1
ASSQTGFEAF
>TRBV5-1
ASSFGDRDTGELF
>TRBV25-1
ASREAGFETQY
>TRBV6-5
ASRMGLAFPEF
>TRBV5-1
ASSLKQGAGDEQF
>TRBV5-4
ASSLAAGGSYEQY
>TRBV5-4
ASSSFGTEAF
>TRBV9
ASSVLPTGGEFGYT
>TRBV5-4
ASSLDSGPQH
>TRBV9
ASSASDLQGANTGELF
>TRBV7-9
ASSPSRQPSYEQY
>TRBV4-1
AIPGQGNTSAYEQY
>TRBV30
AGSLWRGETDTQY
>TRBV10-1
ASSEGTGGPYEQY
>TRBV5-5
ASALVGSGNTIY
>TRBV29-1
SVETGSAYGYT
>TRBV19
ASSTRQGNKY
>TRBV25-1
ASSPTGGKGNQPQH
>TRBV7-9
ASSSDRAFTDTQY